Listed here are 16 T cell receptor beta chains from one sample, sequenced in a study of shared clonotypes between healthy human individuals. Produced via immunoSEQ multiplex PCR; TCRdb's table is partial and in-frame only. This sample has approximately 320,000 clones, with roughly 70% found just once. Source material: memory CD4+ T cells sorted from blood. The subset here: CD45RA-negative fraction. These receptors were obtained from a man aged 25-45 years in good health.

This clone is a singleton in its sample. One junction end disagrees with the germline gene, perhaps due to a read error. The chain carries TRBV7-2 and TRBJ2-1, with D uncertain. Germline V gene sequence: CDR1 SGHTA, CDR2 FQGNSA. CDR3 size: 12 residues. The CDR3, as DNA: TGTGCCGGCAGCTTTCCTAACAATGAGCAGTTCTTC. Amino acids: CAGSFPNNEQFF.

V is TRBV6-1 and J is TRBJ2-1; 11 nucleotides align to TRBD2. Germline V gene lookup returns CDR1 MNHNS and CDR2 SASEGT. CDR3 size: 15 residues. Trimming cost V 8 bases and J 7 bases; bases outside gene matches: 10. The CDR3 DNA is TGTGCCAGCCGGGAATGGCTAGCGGGAGGTAATGAGCAGTTCTTC. It specifies CASREWLAGGNEQFF.

The V call is TRBV5-6, the J call TRBJ2-7; TRBD2 aligns across 8 bases. CDR1 SGHDT and CDR2 YYEEEE come from the germline V gene. The CDR3 extends over 14 amino acids. The trim removed 3 bases at V and 10 bases at J, leaving 12 bases unmatched. CDR3 sequence reads: CASSYLAGSMGQYF. In DNA form, the CDR3 reads TGTGCCAGCAGCTACTTAGCGGGGTCCATGGGACAGTACTTC.

The chain combines TRBV6-1 with TRBJ1-5; D may be TRBD1 (5 bases). Germline CDR1 MNHNS, CDR2 SASEGT. The length of the CDR3 is 14 residues. V was shortened by 0 bases and J by 9 bases, with 12 bases between the two germline ends. The CDR3 reads CASSEAILRGPQHF. CDR3 DNA sequence: TGTGCCAGCAGTGAAGCGATTCTTAGGGGGCCCCAGCATTTT.

This clone was seen more than once but under ten times. This chain links TRBV18 with TRBJ2-7; TRBD1 might be the D (7 bases). Germline loops: CDR1 KGHSH, CDR2 LQKENI. Trimming cost V 5 bases and J 2 bases, with 22 bases left between them. CDR3 length: 17 amino acids. The CDR3 is CASSSGGGGYGTYEQYF. Here the CDR3 DNA reads TGTGCCAGCTCATCCGGAGGGGGCGGTTATGGAACCTACGAGCAGTACTTC.

A note on this clone: With only one base between it and a far larger clone, this is likely a read error. Additional DNA sequences in this sample encode the identical CDR3. The chain links TRBV7-9 to TRBJ2-2; no firm D call. The CDR3 has 13 residues. Looked up from germline, CDR1 is SEHNR and CDR2 is FQNEAQ (reference sequence). CDR3 in amino acids: CASSFTPPGELFF. The CDR3 DNA sequence: TGCGCCAGCAGTTTTACCCCACCCGGGGAGCTGTTTTTT.

There are many counts of this clone. The chain uses TRBV28 and TRBJ2-1, with D perhaps matching TRBD1 (6 bases). This CDR3 has 11 residues. The V and J ends lost 6 bases and 14 bases respectively, with 14 bases between them. Per germline, CDR1 MDHEN and CDR2 SYDVKM. The CDR3 loop reads CASRRDILEFF. For the CDR3, the DNA is TGTGCCAGCAGACGGGACATCCTTGAGTTCTTC.

The gene calls are TRBV27 and TRBJ2-7; possible D gene TRBD2, 6 bases. The CDR3 covers 14 residues. V was pared by 5 bases and J by 1 base, with 12 bases between. The germline V gene encodes CDR1 MNHEY and CDR2 SMNVEV (reference sequence). CDR3 coding DNA: TGTGCCAGCAGTCTCCAGCGGGCTTCCTACGAGCAGTACTTC. Its protein is CASSLQRASYEQYF.

The V call is TRBV18, the J call TRBJ2-6; possible D gene TRBD1, 6 bases. The V end lost 6 bases, the J end lost 0 bases, and 18 bases lay between the germline ends. This CDR3 is built from 18 residues. Germline V gene sequence: CDR1 KGHSH, CDR2 LQKENI. The CDR3 nucleotides are TGTGCCAGCTCCCGGCCGGGACAAGGAGCCTCTGGGGCCAACGTCCTGACTTTC. It translates to CASSRPGQGASGANVLTF.

The chain uses TRBV5-1 and TRBJ2-7, with TRBD1 identical over 9 bases. V lost 0 bases, J lost 3 bases, and 1 base stayed unmatched. The CDR3 runs to 14 residues. Germline values: CDR1 SGHRS, CDR2 YFSETQ. The CDR3 here is CASSLDRGLYEQYF. The CDR3 DNA is TGCGCCAGCAGCTTGGACAGGGGGCTCTACGAGCAGTACTTC.

This clone was seen a single time. The chain has TRBV5-6 and TRBJ2-7; D is perhaps TRBD1 (6 bases). Germline lookup yields CDR1 SGHDT and CDR2 YYEEEE. The CDR3 is made up of 12 amino acids. The V gene lost 3 bases and the J gene lost 2 bases, with 6 bases spanning the gap. CDR3 sequence reads: CASSWGPYEQYF. The CDR3 coding sequence is TGTGCCAGCAGCTGGGGGCCCTACGAGCAGTACTTC.

This clone was detected only once. This chain uses TRBV6-5 with TRBJ2-3; D not resolved. Between the trimmed V and J ends, which lost 4 bases and 3 bases, there was a span of 11 bases. The CDR3 loop spans 14 amino acids. Germline values: CDR1 MNHEY, CDR2 SVGAGI. CDR3: CASSSLLYTDTQYF. CDR3 DNA sequence: TGTGCCAGCAGTTCCCTACTATATACAGATACGCAGTATTTT.

This rearrangement joins TRBV30 to TRBJ1-2; D possibly corresponds to TRBD1 (5 bases). V was shortened by 3 bases and J by 4 bases, with 21 bases between the two germline ends. Germline CDR1 reads GTSNPN; CDR2 reads SVGIG (reference sequence). This CDR3 comprises 16 residues. In DNA, the CDR3 is TGTGCCTGGAGCCCGGAAGCCCCGGGACGGAGCTATGGCTACACCTTC. It specifies CAWSPEAPGRSYGYTF.

The chain uses TRBV6-1 and TRBJ1-2; no reliable D call. The CDR3 runs 14 residues. Trimming removed 3 bases at V and 4 bases at J, with 12 bases between. The germline CDR1 and CDR2 sequences are MNHNS and SASEGT. The CDR3 region is CASSDWGEGYGYTF. The CDR3 region has the DNA TGTGCCAGCAGTGACTGGGGTGAGGGCTATGGCTACACCTTC.

This clone was seen more than once but under ten times. The chain uses TRBV19 and TRBJ2-5, with D perhaps matching TRBD2 (6 bases). CDR3 length: 13 amino acids. Trimming pared 6 bases from V and 1 base from J, leaving 9 bases between. Germline values: CDR1 LNHDA, CDR2 SQIVND (reference sequence). The CDR3 DNA follows: TGTGCCAGTAGCTGGACTACCCAAGAGACCCAGTACTTC. It is translated as CASSWTTQETQYF.

This chain uses TRBV6-5 with TRBJ2-7; D could derive from TRBD1 or TRBD2 (5 bases each). The CDR3 consists of 11 residues. The V gene lost 10 bases and the J gene lost 7 bases, with 14 bases spanning the gap. Per the germline V gene, CDR1 is MNHEY and CDR2 is SVGAGI. CDR3 in amino acids: CATSGGGEQYF. Written as DNA, the CDR3 is TGTGCCACTAGTGGGGGTGGGGAGCAGTACTTC.